The 21 T cell receptor beta chains below come from one sample, sequenced in a study of beta chain features in type 1 diabetes. Every bit of the isolated RNA underwent reverse transcription, so sequencing read expressed TCRB transcripts. The data were produced by immunoSEQ multiplex PCR, yet TCRdb's version contains in-frame clones alone and is incomplete. The sample shows around 430,000 clones, 30% of them seen only once. Sequencing was performed on naive CD4+ T cells from blood. These receptors all come from a man aged 18 to 29 in good health.

Regarding this clone: This sample also contains other DNA sequences that code for the same CDR3. This chain joins TRBV9 and TRBJ1-5; the D is unclear. This CDR3 region has 13 residues. Trimming cost V 3 bases and J 4 bases, with 8 bases left between them. CDR1 is SGDLS and CDR2 is YYNGEE in the germline V gene. CDR3 residues: CASSATGNQPQHF. Written as DNA, the CDR3 is TGTGCCAGCAGCGCGACTGGTAATCAGCCCCAGCATTTT.

This clone was counted between two and nine times. The chain employs TRBV4-3 and TRBJ1-5, with D possibly TRBD1 on 5 matching bases. The V gene's germline CDR1 is LGHNA and CDR2 YSLEER. The CDR3 sequence is 16 residues long. Trimming shortened V by 0 bases and J by 4 bases, and 13 bases separated the two germline ends. Here the CDR3 DNA reads TGCGCCAGCAGCCAAGAAGGGGACGGGGGAAATCAGCCCCAGCATTTT. Protein sequence: CASSQEGDGGNQPQHF.

V gene TRBV29-1 combines with J gene TRBJ2-5; TRBD2 matches 7 bases. Germline assignment: CDR1 SQVTM and CDR2 ANQGSEA. This CDR3 is 16 amino acids long. V shed 4 bases, J shed 0 bases, and the junction held 11 bases outside the gene matches. The CDR3 spells CSVGRGGSGYQETQYF. The DNA of the CDR3 is TGCAGCGTTGGTCGGGGCGGTAGCGGGTACCAAGAGACCCAGTACTTC.

The chain is built from TRBV6-5 and TRBJ1-2, with 7 bases identical to TRBD1. This CDR3 contains 13 residues. With V trimmed by 6 bases and J by 6 bases, 7 bases remained unmatched. CDR1 MNHEY and CDR2 SVGAGI come from the germline V gene. CDR3 protein: CASSPTGVNGYTF. Written as DNA, the CDR3 is TGTGCCAGCAGCCCTACAGGGGTGAATGGCTACACCTTC.

Concerning this clone itself: Other nucleotide sequences from this sample produce the same CDR3. The gene calls are TRBV30 and TRBJ2-1, with unresolved D. Germline V gives CDR1 GTSNPN, CDR2 SVGIG (reference sequence). V was shortened by 1 base and J by 7 bases, with 5 bases between the two germline ends. The CDR3 length is 11 residues. In DNA, the CDR3 is TGTGCCTGGAGTGAGAGGAATGAGCAGTTCTTC. Translation gives CAWSERNEQFF. Based on the CDR3 plus reference TRBV30 and TRBJ2-1, the full variable domain is SQTIHQWPATLVQPVGSPLSLECTVEGTSNPNLYWYRQAAGRGLQLLFYSVGIGQISSEVPQNLSASRPQDRQFILSSKKLLLSDSGFYLCAWSERNEQFFGPGTRLTVL.

This chain links TRBV9 with TRBJ2-1, with D maybe TRBD2 (6 bases). The CDR3 totals 14 residues. Germline loops: CDR1 SGDLS, CDR2 YYNGEE. Trimming took off 3 bases at V and 9 bases at J, with 16 bases between the two ends. This chain's CDR3 is CASSGGLPMGEQFF. DNA for the CDR3: TGTGCCAGCAGCGGAGGACTACCCATGGGTGAGCAGTTCTTC.

The chain has TRBV9 and TRBJ1-1, with D perhaps TRBD1 (5 bases). The V end lost 4 bases, the J end lost 0 bases, and 10 bases lay between the germline ends. In germline, CDR1 is SGDLS, CDR2 YYNGEE. This CDR3 spans 14 amino acids. This CDR3 is CASSPGTLNTEAFF. CDR3 bases: TGTGCCAGCAGCCCTGGGACGTTGAACACTGAAGCTTTCTTT.

The table lists this clone with a few counts. J is TRBJ2-7 and V is TRBV7-9; D possibly corresponds to TRBD1 (5 bases). This CDR3 has 13 amino acids. CDR1 SEHNR and CDR2 FQNEAQ come from the germline V gene (reference sequence). V was clipped by 5 bases and J by 3 bases, with 11 bases between them. The CDR3 loop is CASSPRGFYEQYF. CDR3 DNA sequence: TGTGCCAGCAGCCCTAGGGGATTCTACGAGCAGTACTTC.

The chain joins TRBV9 to TRBJ2-3; a weak D match, TRBD2 (7 bases). The CDR3 loop spans 18 amino acids. Looked up from germline, CDR1 is SGDLS and CDR2 is YYNGEE. V was trimmed by 0 bases and J by 1 base, leaving 18 bases between them. The CDR3 DNA reads TGTGCCAGCAGCGTAGCTACGGGGGCGGGAGCCGGCACAGATACGCAGTATTTT. This translates into CASSVATGAGAGTDTQYF.

In its sample, this clone was seen a few times. J is TRBJ2-7 and V is TRBV6-5; D is ambiguous. CDR1 is MNHEY and CDR2 is SVGAGI in the germline V gene. The V end lost 5 bases, the J end lost 4 bases, and 15 bases lay between the germline ends. The CDR3 sequence is 14 residues long. This chain's CDR3 is CASSPGRRKYEQYF. CDR3 DNA: TGTGCCAGCAGTCCTGGACGTCGTAAGTACGAGCAGTACTTC.

The rearrangement joins TRBV29-1 to TRBJ2-3; tentatively, D is TRBD1 or TRBD2 (6 bases each). The V end was cut by 4 bases, the J end by 4 bases, with 9 bases between. The CDR3 spans 12 residues. Germline lookup yields CDR1 SQVTM and CDR2 ANQGSEA. The CDR3 is CSVVGGADTQYF. As DNA, the CDR3 is TGCAGCGTTGTGGGGGGCGCAGATACGCAGTATTTT.

In this sample, this clone turned up once. The chain links TRBV30 to TRBJ2-1, with D tentatively TRBD2 (5 bases). V lost 5 bases and J 6 bases, leaving 17 bases between the germline ends. The CDR3 has 14 amino acids. Germline V gene sequence: CDR1 GTSNPN, CDR2 SVGIG (reference sequence). CDR3 in amino acids: CAWSILSGLNEQFF. The DNA of the CDR3 is TGTGCCTGGTCAATTCTGAGTGGACTCAATGAGCAGTTCTTC.

V is TRBV7-9 and J is TRBJ2-7; a possible D gene is TRBD1 (6 bases). The CDR3 sequence is 13 residues long. The V end was cut by 4 bases, the J end by 2 bases, with 9 bases between. Germline loops: CDR1 SEHNR, CDR2 FQNEAQ (reference sequence). CDR3 coding DNA: TGTGCCAGCAGCTCCTGGGACACCTACGAGCAGTACTTC. Translation gives CASSSWDTYEQYF. Variable domain in full (rest from reference TRBV7-9 and TRBJ2-7): DTGVSQNPRHKITKRGQNVTFRCDPISEHNRLYWYRQTLGQGPEFLTYFQNEAQLEKSRLLSDRFSAERPKGSFSTLEIQRTEQGDSAMYLCASSSWDTYEQYFGPGTRLTVT.

The rearrangement links TRBV10-3 to TRBJ2-1; 8 positions agree with TRBD2. The germline V gene encodes CDR1 ENHRY and CDR2 SYGVKD. The V gene end was trimmed by 2 bases and the J gene end by 5 bases; junction bases not matched to a gene: 8. The length of the CDR3 is 16 residues. The CDR3 reads CAISEHLSGIDNEQFF. In DNA, the CDR3 is TGTGCCATCAGTGAGCACCTTAGCGGGATCGACAATGAGCAGTTCTTC.

This chain joins TRBV5-4 and TRBJ2-7; a weak D match, TRBD1 (5 bases). This CDR3 region has 15 residues. The germline CDR1 and CDR2 sequences are SGHNT and YYREEE (reference sequence). V dropped 6 bases and J dropped 3 bases, with 19 bases sitting between them. In DNA, the CDR3 is TGTGCCAGCAACCACCAGGGATCGTCTTACTACGAGCAGTACTTC. Residues: CASNHQGSSYYEQYF.

J is TRBJ2-1 and V is TRBV4-1; 7 nucleotides match TRBD2. The CDR3 runs to 15 residues. V was clipped by 7 bases and J by 4 bases; unmatched bases: 10. Germline V lookup: CDR1 MGHRA, CDR2 YSYEKL. CDR3 bases: TGCGCCAGCACCCTCTTAGCGGGCCAGTACAATGAGCAGTTCTTC. Protein: CASTLLAGQYNEQFF.

The V gene is TRBV11-2, the J gene TRBJ2-4; tentatively, D is TRBD1 (6 bases). V shed 6 bases and J shed 15 bases, with 21 bases lying between them. This CDR3 contains 13 residues. Germline lookup yields CDR1 SGHAT and CDR2 FQNNGV. CDR3 region: CASSPPSTGSPYF. CDR3 DNA sequence: TGTGCCAGCAGTCCGCCCTCCACAGGGTCCCCGTACTTC.

J is TRBJ1-4 and V is TRBV10-3; TRBD1 might be the D (6 bases). Trimming took 10 bases from V and 0 from J, leaving 9 bases between them. The CDR3 totals 13 residues. CDR1 and CDR2 (germline): ENHRY, SYGVKD. For the CDR3, the DNA is TGTGCCAGCTCAGGGGCAACTAATGAAAAACTGTTTTTT. It translates to CASSGATNEKLFF.

The chain uses TRBV4-3 and TRBJ2-3, with D uncertain. Trimming took off 4 bases at V and 0 bases at J, with 5 bases between the two ends. Germline V CDR1 and CDR2: LGHNA, YSLEER. The length of the CDR3 is 13 residues. CDR3 bases: TGCGCCAGCAGCCCAGGAAGCACAGATACGCAGTATTTT. Residues: CASSPGSTDTQYF.

The CDR3 is CASSDYRGYEQYF. In nucleotides, the CDR3 is TGTGCCAGCAGTGATTACAGGGGGTACGAGCAGTACTTC. J is TRBJ2-7 and V is TRBV25-1; 8 bases are a match to TRBD1. The CDR3 has 13 residues. V was pared by 3 bases and J by 4 bases, with 2 bases of the junction left unmatched. Germline V gives CDR1 MGHDK, CDR2 SYGVNS.

This clone was detected only a few times. The rearrangement joins TRBV11-2 to TRBJ2-5; D not resolved. Germline lookup yields CDR1 SGHAT and CDR2 FQNNGV. Trimming shortened V by 2 bases and J by 5 bases, and 9 bases separated the two germline ends. The length of the CDR3 is 13 residues. Here the CDR3 DNA reads TGTGCCAGCAGCTTAAGGGCGAGGGAGACCCAGTACTTC. As protein: CASSLRARETQYF. The variable domain in full, completed from reference TRBV11-2 and TRBJ2-5, reads EAGVAQSPRYKIIEKRQSVAFWCNPISGHATLYWYQQILGQGPKLLIQFQNNGVVDDSQLPKDRFSAERLKGVDSTLKIQPAKLEDSAVYLCASSLRARETQYFGPGTRLLVL.